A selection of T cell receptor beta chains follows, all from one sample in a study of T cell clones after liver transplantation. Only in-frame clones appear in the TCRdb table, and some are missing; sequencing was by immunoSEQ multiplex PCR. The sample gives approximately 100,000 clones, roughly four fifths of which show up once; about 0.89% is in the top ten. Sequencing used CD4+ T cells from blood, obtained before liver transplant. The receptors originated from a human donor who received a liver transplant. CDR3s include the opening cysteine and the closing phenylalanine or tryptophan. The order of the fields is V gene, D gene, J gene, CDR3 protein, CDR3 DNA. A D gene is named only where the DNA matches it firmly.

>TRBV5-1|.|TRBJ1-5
CASAPWGGNQPQHF
TGCGCCAGCGCCCCTTGGGGGGGCAATCAGCCCCAGCATTTT
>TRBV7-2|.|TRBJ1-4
CASSPKPGTNEKLFF
TGTGCCAGCAGCCCAAAACCCGGGACCAATGAAAAACTGTTTTTT
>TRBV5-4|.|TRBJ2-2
CASSASGELFF
TGTGCCAGCAGCGCCTCCGGGGAGCTGTTTTTT
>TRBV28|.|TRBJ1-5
CASITGGTFNQPQHF
TGTGCCAGCATTACCGGGGGTACCTTTAATCAGCCCCAGCATTTT
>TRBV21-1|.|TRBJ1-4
CASRDPQWTNEKLFF
TGTGCCAGCAGAGACCCACAGTGGACTAATGAAAAACTGTTTTTT
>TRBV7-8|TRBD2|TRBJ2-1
CASSRLGTSGDARSYNEQFF
TGTGCCAGCAGCCGCCTCGGGACTAGCGGGGACGCGAGGTCCTACAATGAGCAGTTCTTC
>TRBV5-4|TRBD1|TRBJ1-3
CASSSDRVSGNTIYF
TGTGCCAGCAGCTCGGACAGGGTTTCTGGAAACACCATATATTTT
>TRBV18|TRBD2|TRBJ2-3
CASSPRTSGMAVTDTQYF
TGTGCCAGCTCACCAAGGACTAGCGGGATGGCGGTCACAGATACGCAGTATTTT
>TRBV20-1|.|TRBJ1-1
CSAGRAEAFF
TGCAGTGCGGGAAGGGCGGAAGCTTTCTTT
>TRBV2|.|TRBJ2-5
CASSGLEVRGWQETQYF
TGTGCCAGCAGTGGCCTAGAAGTTAGGGGTTGGCAAGAGACCCAGTACTTC
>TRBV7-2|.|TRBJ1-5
CASSPSTGPQHF
TGTGCCAGCAGCCCTAGTACAGGGCCCCAGCATTTT
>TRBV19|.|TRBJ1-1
CASRNTNRVPGSEAFF
TGTGCCAGTAGAAACACAAACCGGGTCCCGGGCTCTGAAGCTTTCTTT
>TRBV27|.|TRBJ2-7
CASSLRSGRVGVYEQYF
TGTGCCAGCAGTTTGCGCTCCGGCAGGGTGGGCGTCTACGAGCAGTACTTC
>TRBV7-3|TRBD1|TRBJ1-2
CASTRDKQGDYGYTF
TGTGCCAGCACCCGTGACAAACAGGGGGACTATGGCTACACCTTC
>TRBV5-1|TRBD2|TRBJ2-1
CASSLVVAGGYNEQFF
TGCGCCAGCAGCTTGGTTGTAGCGGGAGGATACAATGAGCAGTTCTTC
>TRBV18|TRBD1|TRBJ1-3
CASSPGQGGSGNTIYF
TGTGCCAGCTCACCCGGACAGGGAGGATCCGGAAACACCATATATTTT
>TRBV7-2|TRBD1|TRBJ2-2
CASSAGQGTAGELFF
TGTGCCAGCAGCGCGGGACAGGGTACGGCCGGGGAGCTGTTTTTT
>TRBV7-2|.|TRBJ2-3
CASSRGADTQYF
TGTGCCAGCAGTCGTGGGGCCGATACGCAGTATTTT
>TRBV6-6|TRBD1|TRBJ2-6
CASRDGQAGANVLTF
TGTGCCAGCAGAGACGGACAGGCTGGGGCCAACGTCCTGACTTTC
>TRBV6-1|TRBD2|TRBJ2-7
CASSEPTSDTYF
TGTGCCAGCAGTGAACCCACTAGCGACACGTACTTC
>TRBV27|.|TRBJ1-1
CASSLSRGLKLTAFF
TGTGCCAGCAGTTTGTCTCGGGGACTAAAACTGACAGCTTTCTTT
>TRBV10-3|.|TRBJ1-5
CAIWEGGSAAPQHF
TGTGCCATCTGGGAAGGGGGATCTGCGGCGCCCCAGCATTTT
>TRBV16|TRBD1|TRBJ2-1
CASSLPEFDRGKFF
TGTGCCAGCAGCCTCCCAGAATTTGACAGGGGAAAGTTCTTC
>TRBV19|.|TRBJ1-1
CASSTAGGAHTEAFF
TGTGCCAGTAGTACCGCCGGGGGGGCGCACACTGAAGCTTTCTTT